This T cell receptor beta chain was sequenced in a study of control samples from healthy donors and cancer patients. V lost 3 bases, J lost 4 bases, and 18 bases lay in between. CDR3 length: 16 amino acids. The germline gives CDR1 SNHLY, CDR2 FYNNEI. Repertoires were generated with immunoSEQ multiplex PCR, while TCRdb's copy carries only in-frame clones and drops some. The sample shows around 230,000 clones, 90% to 95% of them seen only once. This receptor was identified in a man aged 45 to 65 in good health. The source material was blood. The chain is built from TRBV2 and TRBJ1-2, with D maybe TRBD1 (5 bases). The CDR3 coding sequence is TGTGCCAGCAGTGATCAACGTCAAGGGGCTTCCTATGGCTACACCTTC. Encoded protein: CASSDQRQGASYGYTF.